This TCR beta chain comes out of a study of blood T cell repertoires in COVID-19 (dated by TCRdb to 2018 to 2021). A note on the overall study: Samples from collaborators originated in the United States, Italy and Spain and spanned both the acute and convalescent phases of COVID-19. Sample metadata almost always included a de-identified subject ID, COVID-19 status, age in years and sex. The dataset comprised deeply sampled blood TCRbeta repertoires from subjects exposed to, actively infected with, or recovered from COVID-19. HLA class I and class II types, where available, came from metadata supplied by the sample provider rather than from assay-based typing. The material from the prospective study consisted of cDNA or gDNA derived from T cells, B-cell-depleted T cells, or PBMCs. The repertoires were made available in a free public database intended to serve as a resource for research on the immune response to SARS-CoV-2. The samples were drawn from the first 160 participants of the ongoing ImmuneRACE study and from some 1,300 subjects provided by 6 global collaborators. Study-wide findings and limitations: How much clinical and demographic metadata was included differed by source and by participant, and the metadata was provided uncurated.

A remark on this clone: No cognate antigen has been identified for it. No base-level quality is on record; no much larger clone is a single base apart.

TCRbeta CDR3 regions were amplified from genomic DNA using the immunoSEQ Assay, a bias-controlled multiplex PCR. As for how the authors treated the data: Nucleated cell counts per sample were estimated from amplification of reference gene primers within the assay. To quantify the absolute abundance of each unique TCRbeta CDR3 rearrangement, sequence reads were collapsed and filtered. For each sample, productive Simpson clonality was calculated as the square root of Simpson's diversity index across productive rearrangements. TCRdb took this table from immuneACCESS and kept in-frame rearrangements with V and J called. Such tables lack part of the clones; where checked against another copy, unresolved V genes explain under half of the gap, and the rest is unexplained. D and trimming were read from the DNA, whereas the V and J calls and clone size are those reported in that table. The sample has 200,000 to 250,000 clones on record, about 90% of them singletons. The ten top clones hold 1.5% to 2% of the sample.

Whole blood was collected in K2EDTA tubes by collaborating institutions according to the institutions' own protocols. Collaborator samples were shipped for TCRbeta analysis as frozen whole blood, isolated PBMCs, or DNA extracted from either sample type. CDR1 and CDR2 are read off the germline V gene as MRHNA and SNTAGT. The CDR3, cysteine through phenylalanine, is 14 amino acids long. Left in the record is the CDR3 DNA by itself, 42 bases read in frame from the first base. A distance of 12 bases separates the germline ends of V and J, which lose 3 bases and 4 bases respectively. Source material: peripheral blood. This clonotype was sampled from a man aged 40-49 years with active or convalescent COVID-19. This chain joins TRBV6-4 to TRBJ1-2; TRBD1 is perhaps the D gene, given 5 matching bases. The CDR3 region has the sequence CASSETQGPYGYTF. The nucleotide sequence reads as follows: TGTGCCAGCAGTGAAACGCAGGGCCCCTATGGCTACACCTTC.